The clone carrying this T cell receptor (beta chain) was seen at least ten times. The target antigen is unknown. These data come from a study of glioma-infiltrating T cells. CDR1 and CDR2 from the germline V gene are MNHNY and SVGAGI (reference sequence). The CDR3 sequence is 15 residues long. Trimming pared 2 bases from V and 8 bases from J, leaving 16 bases between. Findings and caveats of the study: Tissue and blood shared very few CDR3 sequences.

Using RNA template, CDR3s of TCR alpha and beta were amplified with iRepertoire arm-PCR. TCRdb ran MiXCR on the multiplex PCR reads and lists one entry per CDR3 protein. The data hold about 130,000 distinct CDR3 sequences, with roughly 25% observed a single time. The sequenced sample consisted of glioma tissue, nonneoplastic brain tissue, or PBMCs (not recorded which). The chain combines TRBV6-6 with TRBJ2-1; no firm D call. The receptor comes from a human donor with low-grade glioma or glioblastoma, undergoing nonglioma brain surgery, or in good health (not recorded which). The CDR3 is CASSYGASLYYEQFF. CDR3 in DNA: TGTGCCAGCAGTTACGGAGCGTCCCTTTATTATGAGCAGTTCTTC.